This TCR beta chain was retrieved from a study of cytomegalovirus exposure and HLA in healthy donors. At the level of the study: Caucasian-associated ancestry cluster membership applied to approximately 80% of approximately 420 genotyped donors.

A note on this clone: Its antigen is undetermined.

The CDR3 is 17 amino acids. Germline CDR1 and CDR2: MGHRA and YSYEKL. The trim removed 2 bases at V and 0 bases at J, leaving 7 bases unmatched. Study-wide results and limits: Reported performance of the classifier showed diagnosis of cytomegalovirus status with high specificity and sensitivity. Indistinguishable V segments such as TRBV6-2 and TRBV6-3 were excluded. An assumption of roughly uniform sequencing depth across donors underlay the presence/absence analyses.

Primers included in the PCR were 60 Vbeta and 13 Jbeta primers. Repertoires were generated with immunoSEQ multiplex PCR, while TCRdb's copy carries only in-frame clones and drops some. The data show 180,000 or so clones, 80% seen once. This chain connects TRBV4-1 to TRBJ2-4; 7 bases fit TRBD1. Sequences were obtained from PBMCs. This TCR came from a girl between 10 and 17 years old in good health and CMV-seropositive. This chain's CDR3 is CASSQHLTGVAKNIQYF. The CDR3 region has the DNA TGCGCCAGCAGCCAACACCTAACAGGGGTAGCCAAAAACATTCAGTACTTC.